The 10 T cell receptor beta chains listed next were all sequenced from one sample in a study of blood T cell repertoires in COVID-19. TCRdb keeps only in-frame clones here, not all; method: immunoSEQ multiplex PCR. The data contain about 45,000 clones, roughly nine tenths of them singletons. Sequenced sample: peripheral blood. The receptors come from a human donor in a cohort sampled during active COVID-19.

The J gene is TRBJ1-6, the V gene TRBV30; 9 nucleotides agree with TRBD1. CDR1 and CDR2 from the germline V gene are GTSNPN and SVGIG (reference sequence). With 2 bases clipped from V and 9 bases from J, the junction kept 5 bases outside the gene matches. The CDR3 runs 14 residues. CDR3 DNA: TGTGCCTGGAGTCCCGGGACAGGGTCTTCACCCCTCCACTTT. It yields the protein CAWSPGTGSSPLHF.

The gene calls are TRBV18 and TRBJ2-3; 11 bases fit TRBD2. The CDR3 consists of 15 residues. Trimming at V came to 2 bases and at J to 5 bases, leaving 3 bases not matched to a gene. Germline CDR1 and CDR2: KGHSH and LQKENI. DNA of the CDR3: TGTGCCAGCTCACCAACCGGGACTAGCGGAGATACGCAGTATTTT. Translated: CASSPTGTSGDTQYF.

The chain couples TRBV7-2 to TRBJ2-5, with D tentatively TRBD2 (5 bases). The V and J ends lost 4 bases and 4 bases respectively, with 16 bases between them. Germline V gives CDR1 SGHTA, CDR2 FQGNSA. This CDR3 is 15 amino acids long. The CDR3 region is CASSSRGGSGETQYF. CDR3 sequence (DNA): TGTGCCAGCAGCTCCCGGGGTGGATCTGGAGAGACCCAGTACTTC.

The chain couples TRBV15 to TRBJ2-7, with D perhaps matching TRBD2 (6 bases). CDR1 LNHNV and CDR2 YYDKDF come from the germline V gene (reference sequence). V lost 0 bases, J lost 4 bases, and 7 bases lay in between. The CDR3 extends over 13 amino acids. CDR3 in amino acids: CATSRDRGYEQYF. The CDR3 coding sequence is TGTGCCACCAGCAGAGATCGGGGGTACGAGCAGTACTTC.

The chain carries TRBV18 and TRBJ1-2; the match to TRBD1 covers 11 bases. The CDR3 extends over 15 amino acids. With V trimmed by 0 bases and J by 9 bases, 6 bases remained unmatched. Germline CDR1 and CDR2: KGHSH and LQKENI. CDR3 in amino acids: CASSPPRTGGSRYTF. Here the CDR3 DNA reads TGTGCCAGCTCACCACCACGGACAGGGGGCTCCCGCTACACCTTC.

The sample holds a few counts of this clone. This CDR3 reads CASSRTPTGGVDQPQHF. Here the CDR3 DNA reads TGTGCCAGCAGTCGTACCCCTACAGGGGGTGTCGATCAGCCCCAGCATTTT. The chain combines TRBV6-6 with TRBJ1-5; 8 bases fit TRBD1. In germline, CDR1 is MNHNY, CDR2 SVGAGI (reference sequence). The trim removed 5 bases at V and 5 bases at J, leaving 14 bases unmatched. The CDR3 loop spans 17 amino acids.

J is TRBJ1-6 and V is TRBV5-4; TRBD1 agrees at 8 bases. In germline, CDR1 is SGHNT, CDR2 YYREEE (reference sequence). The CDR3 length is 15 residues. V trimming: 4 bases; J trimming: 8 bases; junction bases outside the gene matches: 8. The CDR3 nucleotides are TGTGCCAGCAGCATCCGGACAGGGATGGATTCACCCCTCCACTTT. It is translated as CASSIRTGMDSPLHF.

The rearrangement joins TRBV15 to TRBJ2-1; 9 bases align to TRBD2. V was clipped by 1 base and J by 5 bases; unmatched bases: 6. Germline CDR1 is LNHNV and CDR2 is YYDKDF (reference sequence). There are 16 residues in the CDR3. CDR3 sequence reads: CATSRGSLAGHNEQFF. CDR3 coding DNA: TGTGCCACCAGCAGAGGTTCGCTAGCGGGACACAATGAGCAGTTCTTC. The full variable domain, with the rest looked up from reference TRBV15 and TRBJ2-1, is DAMVIQNPRYQVTQFGKPVTLSCSQTLNHNVMYWYQQKSSQAPKLLFHYYDKDFNNEADTPDNFQSRRPNTSFCFLDIRSPGLGDTAMYLCATSRGSLAGHNEQFFGPGTRLTVL.

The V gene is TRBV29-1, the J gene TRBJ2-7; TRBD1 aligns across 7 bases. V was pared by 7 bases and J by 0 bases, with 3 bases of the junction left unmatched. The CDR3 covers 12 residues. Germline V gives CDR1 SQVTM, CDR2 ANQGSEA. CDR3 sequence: CSGGTASYEQYF. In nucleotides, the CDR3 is TGCAGCGGGGGGACAGCCTCCTACGAGCAGTACTTC.

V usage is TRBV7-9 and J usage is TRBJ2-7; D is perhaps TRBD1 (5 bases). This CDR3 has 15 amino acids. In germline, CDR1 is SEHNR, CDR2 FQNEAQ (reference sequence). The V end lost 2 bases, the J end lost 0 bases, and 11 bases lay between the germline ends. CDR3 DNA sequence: TGTGCCAGCAGCTTATCACAGGCGGACTCCTACGAGCAGTACTTC. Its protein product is CASSLSQADSYEQYF.